This TCR beta chain came from a study of molecular identifiers for immune sequencing clone quantification. Unmatched junction bases numbered 9, after V lost 1 base and J lost 2 bases. Looked up from germline, CDR1 is SGHVS and CDR2 is FNYEAQ. The CDR3 consists of 17 residues. TCRdb called the PCR reads again in MiXCR, with one record for every CDR3 protein. The sample holds about 510,000 distinct CDR3 sequences, about 25% seen once. Sequencing was performed on naive CD8+ T cells from blood, with Jurkat cell RNA spiked in. Indicated subset: FACS-sorted CD8+CD4-CCR7+CD45RA+ naive T cells. This receptor was identified in a human donor in good health. Some libraries in this study had Jurkat cell RNA spiked in. The chain links TRBV7-6 to TRBJ2-3; 7 nucleotides align to TRBD2. The chain's CDR3 is CASSLVERDPYTDTQYF. CDR3 nucleotide sequence: TGTGCCAGCAGCTTAGTGGAGCGGGACCCATACACAGATACGCAGTATTTT.